A single sample is the source of the 13 T cell receptor beta chains below, sequenced in a study of vaccination and CD4 T cells after COVID-19. Regarding treatment: roughly 10-day PBMC culture with coronavirus spike peptide pools or control peptides (ViraFEST assay). Sequence data for DNA of cultured CD4+ T cells were generated by the Oncomine TCR Beta short-read assay. TCRdb recomputed calls from the PCR reads with MiXCR, one row per CDR3 protein. The sample contains about 10,000 distinct CDR3 sequences, around a quarter of which appear only once. Which antigens these TCRs recognize remains unknown. Sequencing was performed on CD4+ T cells from blood, cultured in vitro, taken before SARS-CoV-2 vaccination. These receptors all stem from a human donor who received a COVID-19 vaccine.

This sequence joins TRBV11-2 and TRBJ1-2; maybe TRBD1 (5 bases). V gave up 5 bases and J gave up 5 bases, with 15 bases separating them. The CDR3 has 14 residues. CDR1 and CDR2 (germline): SGHAT, FQNNGV. CDR3 region: CASSRLRDPYGYTF. The DNA of the CDR3 is TGTGCCAGCAGCCGCCTCCGGGACCCATATGGCTACACCTTC.

J is TRBJ2-2 and V is TRBV19; TRBD2 matches 12 bases. The trim removed 5 bases at V and 6 bases at J, leaving 13 bases unmatched. The CDR3 loop spans 18 amino acids. Germline V gives CDR1 LNHDA, CDR2 SQIVND (reference sequence). In DNA form, the CDR3 reads TGTGCCAGTAGTTTCCTCGGGCTAGCGGGGGGGTTGGCCGGGGAGCTGTTTTTT. It codes for CASSFLGLAGGLAGELFF.

V and J are TRBV11-2 and TRBJ1-5; no firm D call. Germline-derived CDR1 and CDR2 are SGHAT and FQNNGV. The CDR3 sequence is 13 residues long. The V end was cut by 3 bases, the J end by 5 bases, with 8 bases between. CDR3 nucleotide sequence: TGTGCCAGCAGCTTGGAGTCTTATCAGCCCCAGCATTTT. As protein: CASSLESYQPQHF. Full variable domain (missing parts from reference TRBV11-2 and TRBJ1-5): EAGVAQSPRYKIIEKRQSVAFWCNPISGHATLYWYQQILGQGPKLLIQFQNNGVVDDSQLPKDRFSAERLKGVDSTLKIQPAKLEDSAVYLCASSLESYQPQHFGDGTRLSIL.

The rearrangement links TRBV5-1 to TRBJ1-2; D call uncertain. Trimming took 1 base from V and 8 from J, leaving 15 bases between them. CDR3 length: 14 residues. CDR1 and CDR2 from the germline V gene are SGHRS and YFSETQ. The CDR3 is CASSLLGRAEGYTF. Here the CDR3 DNA reads TGCGCCAGCAGCTTGCTTGGGCGAGCGGAAGGCTACACCTTC.

The sample holds a few counts of this clonotype. The V call is TRBV6-1, the J call TRBJ2-3; TRBD2 agrees at 8 bases. With V trimmed by 6 bases and J by 0 bases, 8 bases remained unmatched. The CDR3 contains 16 residues. Germline lookup yields CDR1 MNHNS and CDR2 SASEGT. The CDR3 DNA sequence: TGTGCCAGCAGCCCCCGGGAGGGACCTAGCACAGATACGCAGTATTTT. Amino acid sequence: CASSPREGPSTDTQYF.

The rearrangement links TRBV19 to TRBJ2-5; a possible D gene is TRBD1 (6 bases). Trimming removed 9 bases at V and 5 bases at J, with 19 bases between. The germline V gene encodes CDR1 LNHDA and CDR2 SQIVND (reference sequence). The CDR3 has 14 residues. The CDR3: CASKTSRGRETQYF. The CDR3 coding sequence is TGTGCCAGCAAAACGTCCAGGGGCCGGGAGACCCAGTACTTC.

Concerning this clonotype itself: A read error may account for a junction end that differs from germline. The CDR3 protein is CATNRDPVNYGYTF. The CDR3 region has the DNA TGTGCCACCAACAGAGATCCGGTAAACTATGGCTACACCTTC. This chain links TRBV15 with TRBJ1-2; D is undetermined. Germline V gives CDR1 LNHNV, CDR2 YYDKDF (reference sequence). This CDR3 has 14 amino acids.

The chain joins TRBV6-1 to TRBJ2-7; no firm D call. The V gene lost 3 bases and the J gene lost 3 bases, with 6 bases spanning the gap. This CDR3 has 12 amino acids. Germline V gives CDR1 MNHNS, CDR2 SASEGT. The CDR3 region is CASSENGYEQYF. The CDR3 DNA reads as TGTGCCAGCAGTGAGAACGGCTACGAGCAGTACTTC.

This chain links TRBV19 with TRBJ2-7; D call uncertain. V was cut by 3 bases and J by 0 bases, with 6 bases left in between. Germline V gene sequence: CDR1 LNHDA, CDR2 SQIVND (reference sequence). The CDR3 consists of 13 residues. The CDR3 here is CASSMADSYEQYF. Written as DNA, the CDR3 is TGTGCCAGTAGTATGGCTGACTCCTACGAGCAGTACTTC.

This clonotype was picked up a small number of times. The chain employs TRBV7-9 and TRBJ1-2; 9 nucleotides match TRBD1. Germline CDR1 reads SEHNR; CDR2 reads FQNEAQ (reference sequence). J was trimmed by 7 bases and V by 4 bases; bases with no gene match: 10. The length of the CDR3 is 15 residues. The CDR3 reads CASSYGTGLASGYTF. CDR3 DNA: TGTGCCAGCAGCTACGGGACAGGGCTAGCATCTGGCTACACCTTC.

The sample holds a few counts of this clonotype. The V and J genes are TRBV28 and TRBJ1-2, with 9 positions matching TRBD1. The germline gives CDR1 MDHEN, CDR2 SYDVKM. J gave up 2 bases and V 4 bases, and 8 bases lay outside the gene matches. The CDR3 sequence is 16 residues long. The CDR3 sequence: CASSSPTGGENYGYTF. The CDR3 DNA reads as TGTGCCAGCAGTTCTCCCACAGGGGGCGAGAACTATGGCTACACCTTC.

The J gene is TRBJ2-3, the V gene TRBV6-5; unclear D gene. V was shortened by 0 bases and J by 4 bases, with 17 bases between the two germline ends. This CDR3 is built from 17 residues. Per the germline V gene, CDR1 is MNHEY and CDR2 is SVGAGI. The CDR3 here is CASSYSALFEAADTQYF. The CDR3, as DNA: TGTGCCAGCAGTTACTCCGCCCTCTTCGAGGCGGCAGATACGCAGTATTTT.

This clonotype was observed a handful of times. The chain employs TRBV11-3 and TRBJ1-2; tentatively, D is TRBD1 (6 bases). The germline gives CDR1 SGHNT, CDR2 YENEEA. V dropped 5 bases and J dropped 6 bases, with 10 bases sitting between them. This CDR3 has 12 residues. CDR3 sequence reads: CASSPGGHGYTF. The CDR3 bases are TGTGCCAGCAGCCCCGGGGGGCATGGCTACACCTTC. The variable domain in full, with the rest retrieved from reference TRBV11-3 and TRBJ1-2, is EAGVVQSPRYKIIEKKQPVAFWCNPISGHNTLYWYLQNLGQGPELLIRYENEEAVDDSQLPKDRFSAERLKGVDSTLKIQPAELGDSAVYLCASSPGGHGYTFGSGTRLTVV.